A single sample is the source of the 16 T cell receptor beta chains below, sequenced in a study of T cells after yellow fever vaccination. MiXCR, run by TCRdb on the 5' RACE reads, gives a single entry per CDR3 protein. Of about 63,000 distinct CDR3 sequences listed, approximately 7.4% are singletons. The sequencing here drew on CD8+ T cells sorted from PBMCs, taken 15 days after the yellow fever booster vaccination. All receptors come from a man aged 25-40 years who received the YFV17D yellow fever vaccine.

This clonotype was observed at least ten times. CDR3 sequence: CSARLAGVGDTQYF. The DNA for the CDR3 is TGCAGTGCTAGACTAGCGGGAGTCGGAGATACGCAGTATTTT. This chain joins TRBV20-1 and TRBJ2-3; 10 nucleotides match TRBD2. Germline lookup yields CDR1 DFQATT and CDR2 SNEGSKA (reference sequence). This CDR3 spans 14 amino acids. Losses at the gene ends were 2 bases for V and 5 bases for J; bases not matched to a gene: 4.

The table lists this clonotype with many counts. The V and J genes are TRBV6-5 and TRBJ2-2; D may be TRBD2 (5 bases). The CDR3 length is 15 residues. Germline values: CDR1 MNHEY, CDR2 SVGAGI. V shed 4 bases and J shed 1 base, with 10 bases lying between them. The CDR3 DNA is TGTGCCAGCAGTTGGGGTGAGGGGAACACCGGGGAGCTGTTTTTT. This encodes CASSWGEGNTGELFF.

At least ten counts were recorded for this clonotype. This chain connects TRBV5-6 to TRBJ1-5; the D is unclear. From germline, CDR1 is SGHDT and CDR2 YYEEEE. The CDR3 runs to 15 residues. Deletions cut 0 bases from V and 1 base from J, with 8 bases between. This chain's CDR3 is CASSLATSSNQPQHF. In DNA, the CDR3 is TGTGCCAGCAGCTTGGCCACCTCGAGCAATCAGCCCCAGCATTTT. Looking up the rest from reference TRBV5-6 and TRBJ1-5 gives the full variable domain: DAGVTQSPTHLIKTRGQQVTLRCSPKSGHDTVSWYQQALGQGPQFIFQYYEEEERQRGNFPDRFSGHQFPNYSSELNVNALLLGDSALYLCASSLATSSNQPQHFGDGTRLSIL.

The table lists this clonotype with many counts. The chain joins TRBV4-3 to TRBJ2-7; D unresolved. The CDR3 runs 17 residues. The V gene's germline CDR1 is LGHNA and CDR2 YSLEER. Trimming shortened V by 0 bases and J by 2 bases, and 17 bases separated the two germline ends. The CDR3 nucleotides are TGCGCCAGCAGCCAAGATCGTTCGGGCTCTTCTCCCTACGAGCAGTACTTC. Protein sequence: CASSQDRSGSSPYEQYF.

Ten or more counts support this clonotype. This sequence joins TRBV11-1 and TRBJ2-1; 9 positions agree with TRBD2. The germline CDR1 and CDR2 sequences are SGHAT and FQDESV (reference sequence). The V gene end was trimmed by 4 bases and the J gene end by 1 base; junction bases not matched to a gene: 5. The CDR3 spans 16 residues. The CDR3 nucleotides read TGTGCCAGCAGCTCAACTAGCGGGCGTTCCTACAATGAGCAGTTCTTC. Residues: CASSSTSGRSYNEQFF.

This clonotype was recorded many times. V gene TRBV6-5 combines with J gene TRBJ2-1; TRBD2 might be the D (6 bases). There are 14 residues in the CDR3. V lost 4 bases and J lost 6, with 13 bases in between. The germline V gene encodes CDR1 MNHEY and CDR2 SVGAGI. The CDR3 protein is CASSLLEGFNEQFF. The CDR3 DNA sequence: TGTGCCAGCAGTTTATTGGAGGGTTTCAATGAGCAGTTCTTC.

The sample holds many counts of this clonotype. The chain is built from TRBV2 and TRBJ2-5; D may be TRBD2 (5 bases). Per germline, CDR1 SNHLY and CDR2 FYNNEI. Trimming cost V 8 bases and J 13 bases, with 11 bases left between them. This CDR3 region has 9 residues. The chain's CDR3 is CASGGFPYF. DNA for the CDR3: TGTGCCAGCGGCGGGTTCCCGTACTTC. Complete variable domain (other parts from reference TRBV2 and TRBJ2-5): EPEVTQTPSHQVTQMGQEVILRCVPISNHLYFYWYRQILGQKVEFLVSFYNNEISEKSEIFDDQFSVERPDGSNFTLKIRSTKLEDSAMYFCASGGFPYFGPGTRLLVL.

This clonotype was seen many times. This chain connects TRBV29-1 to TRBJ2-3; TRBD2 aligns across 7 bases. Losses at the gene ends were 7 bases for V and 5 bases for J; bases not matched to a gene: 12. Germline assignment: CDR1 SQVTM and CDR2 ANQGSEA. This CDR3 has 14 amino acids. This CDR3 is CSGGLTSLIDTQYF. The CDR3, as DNA: TGCAGCGGTGGCCTGACTAGCTTGATAGATACGCAGTATTTT.

In this sample, this clonotype turned up many times. J is TRBJ2-1 and V is TRBV6-5, with 7 bases that match TRBD2. Trimming took 5 bases from V and 7 from J; bases not matched to a gene: 5. The CDR3 has 13 residues. Germline values: CDR1 MNHEY, CDR2 SVGAGI. The CDR3 nucleotides read TGTGCCAGCAGTCCGGGACTAAATAATGAGCAGTTCTTC. This gives the protein CASSPGLNNEQFF.

This clonotype appeared many times. The chain uses TRBV28 and TRBJ2-1; 7 nucleotides match TRBD2. Germline CDR1 reads MDHEN; CDR2 reads SYDVKM. This CDR3 is built from 16 residues. J was trimmed by 0 bases and V by 2 bases; bases with no gene match: 4. The CDR3 is CASSLTRDYSYNEQFF. CDR3 coding DNA: TGTGCCAGCAGTTTAACCCGGGACTACTCCTACAATGAGCAGTTCTTC. Full variable domain (rest looked up from reference TRBV28 and TRBJ2-1): DVKVTQSSRYLVKRTGEKVFLECVQDMDHENMFWYRQDPGLGLRLIYFSYDVKMKEKGDIPEGYSVSREKKERFSLILESASTNQTSMYLCASSLTRDYSYNEQFFGPGTRLTVL.

This clonotype was recorded at least ten times. The chain couples TRBV10-3 to TRBJ2-1, with 11 bases identical to TRBD2. Germline V gene sequence: CDR1 ENHRY, CDR2 SYGVKD. This CDR3 contains 16 residues. The trim removed 4 bases at V and 5 bases at J, leaving 7 bases unmatched. The CDR3 DNA follows: TGTGCCATCAGTGGGCCCGGGACTAGCGGCGACAATGAGCAGTTCTTC. The encoded protein is CAISGPGTSGDNEQFF.

The rearrangement links TRBV19 to TRBJ1-5, with TRBD1 matching 9 bases. The V segment lost 8 bases and the J segment 9 bases; nucleotides outside the gene matches: 11. The CDR3 length is 14 residues. From germline, CDR1 is LNHDA and CDR2 SQIVND (reference sequence). The CDR3 region has the DNA TGTGCCAGTGAAACCGGGACAGGGATTTTGCCCCAGCATTTT. It codes for CASETGTGILPQHF.

This clonotype was seen repeatedly, ten times or more. The CDR3 is CASSYSGPGTGTDTQYF. In DNA, the CDR3 is TGTGCCAGCAGTTACTCGGGGCCAGGGACGGGCACAGATACGCAGTATTTT. The rearrangement links TRBV6-5 to TRBJ2-3, with D perhaps assigned TRBD1 or TRBD2 (5 bases each). V lost 0 bases, J lost 1 base, and 14 bases lay in between. The CDR3 is made up of 17 amino acids. CDR1 MNHEY and CDR2 SVGAGI come from the germline V gene.

This clonotype was detected a few times. The chain recombines TRBV7-9 with TRBJ2-5, with 9 nucleotides matching TRBD1. The junction had 3 bases not matched to a gene; V was cut back by 11 bases and J by 2 bases. Germline V lookup: CDR1 SEHNR, CDR2 FQNEAQ (reference sequence). The CDR3 spans 12 residues. CDR3 DNA sequence: TGTGCCGAACAGGGGGCGCAAGAGACCCAGTACTTC. It encodes CAEQGAQETQYF.

This clonotype showed up many times. The chain recombines TRBV9 with TRBJ1-5; TRBD1 might be the D (6 bases). This CDR3 contains 14 residues. The germline V gene encodes CDR1 SGDLS and CDR2 YYNGEE. Trimming shortened V by 4 bases and J by 1 base, and 9 bases separated the two germline ends. CDR3 in DNA: TGTGCCAGCAGCCCCCAGGGGAGCAATCAGCCCCAGCATTTT. Amino acids: CASSPQGSNQPQHF.

This clonotype was picked up many times. The J gene is TRBJ2-6, the V gene TRBV12-3 or TRBV12-4; 9 bases fit TRBD1. CDR3 length: 18 residues. The V and J ends lost 7 bases and 1 base, in that order; junction bases with no gene match: 11. The CDR3 loop reads CASTPWDRAYSGANVLTF. CDR3 sequence (DNA): TGTGCCAGCACCCCCTGGGACAGGGCTTATTCTGGGGCCAACGTCCTGACTTTC.